Below, 9 T cell receptor beta chains from the same sample are listed, as sequenced in a study of cytomegalovirus exposure and HLA in healthy donors. PCR used 60 Vbeta primers and 13 Jbeta primers. Sequencing was performed with immunoSEQ multiplex PCR; in TCRdb, only in-frame clones are kept and a portion is missing. The table includes 100,000 to 150,000 clones, around 8.5% detected once. Sequencing was performed on PBMCs. All receptors derive from a man aged 35 to 55 in good health and CMV-seronegative.

The V gene is TRBV5-1, the J gene TRBJ2-7, with 10 bases fitting TRBD1. The CDR3 has 15 residues. CDR1 SGHRS and CDR2 YFSETQ come from the germline V gene. With V trimmed by 3 bases and J by 4 bases, 7 bases remained unmatched. The CDR3 DNA is TGCGCCAGCAGCTCCCGGGACAGGGGTCTGTACGAGCAGTACTTC. The encoded protein is CASSSRDRGLYEQYF.

This chain connects TRBV27 to TRBJ1-5, with 8 bases fitting TRBD1. Trimming at V came to 3 bases and at J to 7 bases, leaving 5 bases not matched to a gene. The germline CDR1 and CDR2 sequences are MNHEY and SMNVEV (reference sequence). The CDR3 loop spans 14 amino acids. CDR3 sequence: CASSFSGGAQPQHF. The CDR3 region has the DNA TGTGCCAGCAGTTTCTCAGGGGGCGCGCAGCCCCAGCATTTT.

V is TRBV28 and J is TRBJ2-1; 7 nucleotides agree with TRBD1. Trimming removed 8 bases from V and 4 bases from J; junction bases left unmatched: 8. The CDR3 covers 14 residues. Germline V gene sequence: CDR1 MDHEN, CDR2 SYDVKM. CDR3: CASATGAIYNEQFF. The CDR3 DNA reads as TGTGCCAGCGCCACAGGGGCGATTTACAATGAGCAGTTCTTC.

This clone was seen a few times. This sequence joins TRBV4-2 and TRBJ2-3; no clear D gene. V was cut by 2 bases and J by 4 bases, with 10 bases left in between. The CDR3 spans 14 residues. Germline V gene lookup returns CDR1 LGHNA and CDR2 YNFKEQ. CDR3 loop: CASSQIVSADTQYF. DNA for the CDR3: TGTGCCAGCAGCCAAATCGTTTCAGCAGATACGCAGTATTTT.

This clone appeared a few times. This rearrangement joins TRBV7-2 to TRBJ1-3; 7 bases align to TRBD1. Germline-derived CDR1 and CDR2 are SGHTA and FQGNSA. V lost 6 bases and J lost 2; bases outside the gene matches: 1. This CDR3 is 13 amino acids long. The CDR3 reads CASRGQTGNTIYF. The CDR3 coding sequence is TGTGCCAGCAGGGGACAGACTGGAAACACCATATATTTT. Using reference TRBV7-2 and TRBJ1-3 for the parts outside the CDR3, the full variable domain is GAGVSQSPSNKVTEKGKDVELRCDPISGHTALYWYRQSLGQGLEFLIYFQGNSAPDKSGLPSDRFSAERTGGSVSTLTIQRTQQEDSAVYLCASRGQTGNTIYFGEGSWLTVV.

Only a few counts were recorded for this clone. The chain joins TRBV7-3 to TRBJ1-1, with TRBD1 identical over 8 bases. The CDR3 covers 14 residues. Trimming removed 5 bases from V and 5 bases from J; junction bases left unmatched: 7. Looked up from germline, CDR1 is SGHTA and CDR2 is FQGTGA. The CDR3 is CASSPQGARTEAFF. The CDR3 nucleotides read TGTGCCAGCAGCCCTCAGGGGGCGAGGACTGAAGCTTTCTTT.

This clone was picked up a small number of times. The gene calls are TRBV11-2 and TRBJ2-2; TRBD1 is a possible D gene (5 bases). CDR1 SGHAT and CDR2 FQNNGV come from the germline V gene. V was clipped by 2 bases and J by 3 bases, with 10 bases between them. The CDR3 has 15 residues. DNA for the CDR3: TGTGCCAGCAGCTTATATCTAGGGGACACCGGGGAGCTGTTTTTT. Its translation is CASSLYLGDTGELFF.

The chain uses TRBV27 and TRBJ2-3, with 8 bases aligning to TRBD2. Germline trimming cut 6 bases from V and 0 bases from J; bases unmatched to any gene: 5. The CDR3 is made up of 15 amino acids. Per the germline V gene, CDR1 is MNHEY and CDR2 is SMNVEV (reference sequence). The CDR3 sequence: CASSRSGASTDTQYF. The CDR3, as DNA: TGTGCCAGCAGCCGTAGCGGGGCTAGCACAGATACGCAGTATTTT.

This clone was seen more than once but under ten times. The chain employs TRBV19 and TRBJ1-5; perhaps TRBD1 as D (5 bases). The CDR3 length is 15 residues. V was pared by 6 bases and J by 5 bases, with 17 bases between. The germline V gene has CDR1 LNHDA and CDR2 SQIVND (reference sequence). In DNA, the CDR3 is TGTGCCAGTAGCACTCAGGGTCGTCATGATCAGCCCCAGCATTTT. It yields the protein CASSTQGRHDQPQHF.